This TCR beta chain derives from a study of blood T cell repertoires in COVID-19. Study at large: COVID-19 samples collected from the United States, Italy and Spain covered acute and convalescent phases. T cells, B-cell-depleted T cells, or PBMCs provided the cDNA or gDNA that served as material.

There are 12 residues in the CDR3. Deletions cut 8 bases from V and 10 bases from J, with 17 bases between. The authors' processing: From reference gene primer amplification, estimates of nucleated cell counts were derived. Only in-frame clones appear in the TCRdb table, and some are missing; sequencing was by immunoSEQ multiplex PCR. V and J calls and clone size are copied from that table; D and trimming were computed from the DNA. The top ten hold 3% of the sample, which has a few hundred thousand clones, 75% to 90% seen once. The chain couples TRBV12-3 or TRBV12-4 to TRBJ1-1, with a possible D match to TRBD1 (5 bases). The receptor was isolated from a woman aged 25 to 39 with active or convalescent COVID-19. The sample taken for sequencing was peripheral blood. The CDR3 nucleotides are TGTGCCAGCGCTCTACCCGGGGGTACAGCTTTCTTT. The encoded protein is CASALPGGTAFF.